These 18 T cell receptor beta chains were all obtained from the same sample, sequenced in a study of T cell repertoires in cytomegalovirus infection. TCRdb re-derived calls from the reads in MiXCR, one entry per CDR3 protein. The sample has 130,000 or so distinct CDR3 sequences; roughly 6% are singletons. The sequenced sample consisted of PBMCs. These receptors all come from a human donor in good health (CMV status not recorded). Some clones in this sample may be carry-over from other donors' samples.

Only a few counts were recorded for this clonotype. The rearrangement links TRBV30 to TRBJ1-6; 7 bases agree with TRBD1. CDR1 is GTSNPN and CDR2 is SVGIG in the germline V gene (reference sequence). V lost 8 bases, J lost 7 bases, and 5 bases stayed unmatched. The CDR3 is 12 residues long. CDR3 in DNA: TGTGCCGGATCAGGGGGAAATTCACCCCTCCACTTT. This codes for CAGSGGNSPLHF.

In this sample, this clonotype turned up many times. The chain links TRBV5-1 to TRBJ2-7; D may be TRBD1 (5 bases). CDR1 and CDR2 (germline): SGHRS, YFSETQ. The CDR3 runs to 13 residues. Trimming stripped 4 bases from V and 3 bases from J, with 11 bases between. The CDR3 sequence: CASSALQGYEQYF. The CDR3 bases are TGCGCCAGCAGCGCCCTCCAGGGCTACGAGCAGTACTTC.

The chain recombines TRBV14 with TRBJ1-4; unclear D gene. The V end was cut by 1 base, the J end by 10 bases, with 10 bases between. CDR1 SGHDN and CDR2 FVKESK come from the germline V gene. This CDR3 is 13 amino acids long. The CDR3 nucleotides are TGTGCCAGCAGCCAAGCGCTGTTTCGAAAACTGTTTTTT. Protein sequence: CASSQALFRKLFF.

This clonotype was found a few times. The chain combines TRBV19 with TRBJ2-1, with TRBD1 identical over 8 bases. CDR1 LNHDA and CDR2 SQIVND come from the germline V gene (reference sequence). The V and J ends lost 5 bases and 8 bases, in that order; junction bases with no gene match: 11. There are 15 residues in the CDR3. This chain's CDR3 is CASSDRQGTLDEQFF. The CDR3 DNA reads TGTGCCAGTAGTGATAGACAGGGGACTTTGGATGAGCAGTTCTTC. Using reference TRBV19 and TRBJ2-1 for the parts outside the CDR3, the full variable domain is DGGITQSPKYLFRKEGQNVTLSCEQNLNHDAMYWYRQDPGQGLRLIYYSQIVNDFQKGDIAEGYSVSREKKESFPLTVTSAQKNPTAFYLCASSDRQGTLDEQFFGPGTRLTVL.

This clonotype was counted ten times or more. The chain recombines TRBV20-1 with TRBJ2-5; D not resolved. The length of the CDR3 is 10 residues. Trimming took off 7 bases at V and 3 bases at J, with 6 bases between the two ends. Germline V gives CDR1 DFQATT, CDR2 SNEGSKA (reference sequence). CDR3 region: CSGLKETQYF. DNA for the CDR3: TGCAGTGGTTTAAAAGAGACCCAGTACTTC.

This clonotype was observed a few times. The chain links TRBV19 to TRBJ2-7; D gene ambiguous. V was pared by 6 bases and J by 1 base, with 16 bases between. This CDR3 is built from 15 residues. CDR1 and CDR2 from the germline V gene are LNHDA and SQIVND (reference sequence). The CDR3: CASSPNGARSYEQYF. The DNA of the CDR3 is TGTGCCAGTAGCCCCAATGGAGCGCGATCCTACGAGCAGTACTTC.

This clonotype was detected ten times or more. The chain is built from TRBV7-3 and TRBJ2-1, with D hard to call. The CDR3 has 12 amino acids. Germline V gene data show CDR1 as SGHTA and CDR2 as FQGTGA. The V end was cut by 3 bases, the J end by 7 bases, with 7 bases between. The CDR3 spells CASSFGKNEQFF. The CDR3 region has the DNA TGTGCCAGCAGCTTCGGCAAGAATGAGCAGTTCTTC.

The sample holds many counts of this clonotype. CDR3 amino acids: CASSLTGTLSSYEQYF. The CDR3 bases are TGTGCCAGCAGTCTTACAGGGACCCTCAGCTCCTACGAGCAGTACTTC. The J gene is TRBJ2-7, the V gene TRBV2; TRBD1 is a possible D gene (6 bases). Trimming cost V 5 bases and J 0 bases, with 17 bases left between them. There are 16 residues in the CDR3. Per the germline V gene, CDR1 is SNHLY and CDR2 is FYNNEI.

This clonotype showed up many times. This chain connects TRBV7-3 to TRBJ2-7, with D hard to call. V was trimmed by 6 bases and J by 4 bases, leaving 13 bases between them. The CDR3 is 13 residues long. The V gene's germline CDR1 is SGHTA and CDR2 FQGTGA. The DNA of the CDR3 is TGTGCCAGCAGACTACGGCCTGGGTACGAGCAGTACTTC. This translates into CASRLRPGYEQYF.

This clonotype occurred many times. The CDR3 DNA sequence: TGTGCCAGCAGCTACCCCGTTATGAGGAGGGAGAGTACTGAAGCTTTCTTT. Translation: CASSYPVMRRESTEAFF. J is TRBJ1-1 and V is TRBV7-9; D is uncertain. CDR1 and CDR2 (germline): SEHNR, FQNEAQ (reference sequence). V was trimmed by 4 bases and J by 5 bases, leaving 23 bases between them. This CDR3 is built from 17 residues.

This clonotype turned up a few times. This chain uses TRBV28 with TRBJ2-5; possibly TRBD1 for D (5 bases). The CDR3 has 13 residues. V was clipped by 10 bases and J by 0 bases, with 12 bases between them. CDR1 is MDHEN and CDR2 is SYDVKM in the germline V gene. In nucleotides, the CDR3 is TGTGCCACTAAGACAGACTACCAAGAGACCCAGTACTTC. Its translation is CATKTDYQETQYF.

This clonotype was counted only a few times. The CDR3 sequence is CASSSSRTGPANYGYTF. The CDR3 DNA reads TGTGCCAGCAGCTCCTCCAGGACAGGCCCCGCTAACTATGGCTACACCTTC. The chain uses TRBV7-9 and TRBJ1-2, with 7 bases fitting TRBD1. V lost 4 bases, J lost 0 bases, and 11 bases stayed unmatched. This CDR3 has 17 amino acids. Germline CDR1 and CDR2: SEHNR and FQNEAQ (reference sequence).

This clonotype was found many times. The CDR3 sequence: CASSLASVGAGRYQPQHF. The CDR3 region has the DNA TGTGCCAGCAGTTTAGCTTCTGTCGGTGCGGGAAGGTATCAGCCCCAGCATTTT. The V call is TRBV12-3 or TRBV12-4, the J call TRBJ1-5; D is ambiguous. Trimming cost V 0 bases and J 5 bases, with 20 bases left between them. CDR3 size: 18 residues.

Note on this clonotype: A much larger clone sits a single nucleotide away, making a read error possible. CDR3 region: CASSPGLAGANSYNEQFF. DNA of the CDR3: TGCGCCAGCAGCCCCGGACTAGCGGGGGCGAACTCCTACAATGAGCAGTTCTTC. This rearrangement joins TRBV4-3 to TRBJ2-1; 13 bases match TRBD2. From germline, CDR1 is LGHNA and CDR2 YSLEER. Germline trimming cut 4 bases from V and 0 bases from J; bases unmatched to any gene: 6. The length of the CDR3 is 18 residues.

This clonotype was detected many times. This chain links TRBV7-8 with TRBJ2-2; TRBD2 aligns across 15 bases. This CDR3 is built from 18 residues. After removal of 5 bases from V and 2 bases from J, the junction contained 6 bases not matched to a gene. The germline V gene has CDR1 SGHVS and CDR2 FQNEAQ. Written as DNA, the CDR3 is TGTGCCAGCAGCCCAGAGGGACTAGCGGGGGGAAACACCGGGGAGCTGTTTTTT. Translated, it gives CASSPEGLAGGNTGELFF.

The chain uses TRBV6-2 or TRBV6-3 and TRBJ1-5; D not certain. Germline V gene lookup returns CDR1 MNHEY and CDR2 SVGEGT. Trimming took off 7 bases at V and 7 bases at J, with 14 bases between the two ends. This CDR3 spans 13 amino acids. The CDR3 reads CASKKGAEQPQHF. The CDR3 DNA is TGTGCCAGCAAGAAGGGCGCCGAACAGCCCCAGCATTTT.

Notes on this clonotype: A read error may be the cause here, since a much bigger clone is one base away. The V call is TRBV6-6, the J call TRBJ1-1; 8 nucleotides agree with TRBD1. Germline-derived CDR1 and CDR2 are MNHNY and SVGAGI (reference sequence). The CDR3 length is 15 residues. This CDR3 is CASSYAWDRNTEALF. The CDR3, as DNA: TGTGCCAGCAGTTACGCCTGGGACAGGAACACTGAAGCTTTATTT.

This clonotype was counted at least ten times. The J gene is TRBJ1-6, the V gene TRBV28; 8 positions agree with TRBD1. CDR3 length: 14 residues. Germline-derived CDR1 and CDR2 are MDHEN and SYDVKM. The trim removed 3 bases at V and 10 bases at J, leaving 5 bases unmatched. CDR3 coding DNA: TGTGCCAGCAGTTTGCCGGACAGGGTATCACCCCTCCACTTT. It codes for CASSLPDRVSPLHF.